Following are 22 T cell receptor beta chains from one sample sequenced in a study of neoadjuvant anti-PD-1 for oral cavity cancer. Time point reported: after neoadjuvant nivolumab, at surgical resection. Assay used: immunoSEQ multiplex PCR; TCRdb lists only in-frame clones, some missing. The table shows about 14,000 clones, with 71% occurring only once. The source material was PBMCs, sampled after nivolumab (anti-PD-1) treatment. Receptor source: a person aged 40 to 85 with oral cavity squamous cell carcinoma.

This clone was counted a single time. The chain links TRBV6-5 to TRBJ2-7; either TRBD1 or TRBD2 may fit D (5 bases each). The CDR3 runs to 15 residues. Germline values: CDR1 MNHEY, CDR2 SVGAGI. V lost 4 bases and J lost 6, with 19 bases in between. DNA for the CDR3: TGTGCCAGCAGTTTCCCTCGGGACCGGCCACGCGAGCAGTACTTC. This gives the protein CASSFPRDRPREQYF.

The CDR3 DNA reads TGTGCCAGCAGCTTAAGACCCGGCACTGAAGCTTTCTTT. Protein: CASSLRPGTEAFF. The rearrangement links TRBV7-8 to TRBJ1-1; D is unresolved. This CDR3 is 13 amino acids long. Germline V gene data show CDR1 as SGHVS and CDR2 as FQNEAQ. V lost 2 bases to trimming and J lost 4 bases, with 8 bases between them.

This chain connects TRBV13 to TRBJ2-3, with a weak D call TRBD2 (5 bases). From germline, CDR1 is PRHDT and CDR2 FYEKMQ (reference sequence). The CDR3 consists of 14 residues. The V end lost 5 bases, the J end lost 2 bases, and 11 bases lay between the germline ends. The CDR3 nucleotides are TGTGCCAGCAGCCCCAACCGGGACACAGATACGCAGTATTTT. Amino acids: CASSPNRDTDTQYF.

The CDR3 sequence is CASSVIAGAYYNEQFF. In nucleotides, the CDR3 is TGTGCCAGCAGCGTCATAGCGGGAGCCTACTACAATGAGCAGTTCTTC. The rearrangement links TRBV9 to TRBJ2-1, with 9 positions matching TRBD2. Germline CDR1 SGDLS, CDR2 YYNGEE. V gave up 2 bases and J gave up 3 bases; unmatched junction bases: 6. CDR3 length equals 16 residues.

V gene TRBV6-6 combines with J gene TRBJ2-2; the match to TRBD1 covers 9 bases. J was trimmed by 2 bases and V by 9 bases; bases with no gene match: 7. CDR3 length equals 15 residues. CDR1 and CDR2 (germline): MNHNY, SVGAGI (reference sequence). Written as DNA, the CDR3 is TGTGCCAGTAGATCGGGACAGGGCAACACCGGGGAGCTGTTTTTT. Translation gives CASRSGQGNTGELFF.

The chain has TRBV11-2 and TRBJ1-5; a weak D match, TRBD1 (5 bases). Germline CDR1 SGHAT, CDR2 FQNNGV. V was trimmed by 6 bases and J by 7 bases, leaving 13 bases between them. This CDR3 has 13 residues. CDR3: CASSLGGTQPQHF. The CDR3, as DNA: TGTGCCAGCAGTCTGGGGGGAACCCAGCCCCAGCATTTT.

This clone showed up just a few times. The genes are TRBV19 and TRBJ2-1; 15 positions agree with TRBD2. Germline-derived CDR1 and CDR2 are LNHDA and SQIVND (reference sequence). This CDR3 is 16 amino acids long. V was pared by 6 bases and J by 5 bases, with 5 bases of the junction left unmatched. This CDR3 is CASSSWTSGRDNEQFF. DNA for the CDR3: TGTGCCAGTAGCTCTTGGACTAGCGGGAGGGACAATGAGCAGTTCTTC.

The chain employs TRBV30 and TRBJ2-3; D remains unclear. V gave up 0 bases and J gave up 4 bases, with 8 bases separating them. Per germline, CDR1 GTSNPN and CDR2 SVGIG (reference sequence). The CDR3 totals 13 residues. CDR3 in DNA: TGTGCCTGGAGTGTGATTAAGGCAGATACGCAGTATTTT. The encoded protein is CAWSVIKADTQYF.

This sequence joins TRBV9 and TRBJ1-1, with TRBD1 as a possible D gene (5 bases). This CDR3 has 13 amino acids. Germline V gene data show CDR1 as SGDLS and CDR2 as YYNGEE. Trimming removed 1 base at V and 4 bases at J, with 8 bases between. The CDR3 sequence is CASSVSGGTEAFF. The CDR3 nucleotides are TGTGCCAGCAGCGTATCGGGGGGCACTGAAGCTTTCTTT. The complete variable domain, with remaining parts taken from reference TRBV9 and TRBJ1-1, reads DSGVTQTPKHLITATGQRVTLRCSPRSGDLSVYWYQQSLDQGLQFLIQYYNGEERAKGNILERFSAQQFPDLHSELNLSSLELGDSALYFCASSVSGGTEAFFGQGTRLTVV.

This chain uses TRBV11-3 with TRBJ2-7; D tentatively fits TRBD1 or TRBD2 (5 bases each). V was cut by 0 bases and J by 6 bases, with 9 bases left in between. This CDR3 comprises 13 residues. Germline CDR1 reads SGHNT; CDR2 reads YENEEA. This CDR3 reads CASSLDRGAEQYF. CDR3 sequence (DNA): TGTGCCAGCAGCTTAGATCGGGGCGCCGAGCAGTACTTC.

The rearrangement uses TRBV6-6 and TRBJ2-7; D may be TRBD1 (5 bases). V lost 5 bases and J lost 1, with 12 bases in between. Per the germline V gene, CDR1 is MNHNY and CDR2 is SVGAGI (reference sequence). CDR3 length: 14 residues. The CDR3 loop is CASSGLGDSYEQYF. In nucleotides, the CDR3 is TGTGCCAGCAGTGGTCTAGGGGATTCCTACGAGCAGTACTTC.

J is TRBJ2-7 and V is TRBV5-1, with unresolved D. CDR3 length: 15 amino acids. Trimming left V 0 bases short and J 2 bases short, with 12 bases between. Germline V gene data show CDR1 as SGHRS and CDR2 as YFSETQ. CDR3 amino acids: CASSLEPDATYEQYF. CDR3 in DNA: TGCGCCAGCAGCTTGGAGCCGGACGCCACCTACGAGCAGTACTTC.

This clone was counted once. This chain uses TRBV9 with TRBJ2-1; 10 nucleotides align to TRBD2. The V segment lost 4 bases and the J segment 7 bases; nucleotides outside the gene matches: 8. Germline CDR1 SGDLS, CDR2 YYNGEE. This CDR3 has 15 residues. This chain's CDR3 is CASSSGAGGQNEQFF. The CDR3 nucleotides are TGTGCCAGCAGCTCGGGAGCGGGAGGGCAGAATGAGCAGTTCTTC. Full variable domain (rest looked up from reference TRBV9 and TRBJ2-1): DSGVTQTPKHLITATGQRVTLRCSPRSGDLSVYWYQQSLDQGLQFLIQYYNGEERAKGNILERFSAQQFPDLHSELNLSSLELGDSALYFCASSSGAGGQNEQFFGPGTRLTVL.

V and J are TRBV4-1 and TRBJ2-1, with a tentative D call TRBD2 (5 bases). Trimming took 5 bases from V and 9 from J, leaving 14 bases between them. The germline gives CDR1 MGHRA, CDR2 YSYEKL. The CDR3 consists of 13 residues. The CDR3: CASSSLAALEQFF. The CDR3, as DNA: TGCGCCAGCAGCAGTCTAGCTGCGCTTGAGCAGTTCTTC.

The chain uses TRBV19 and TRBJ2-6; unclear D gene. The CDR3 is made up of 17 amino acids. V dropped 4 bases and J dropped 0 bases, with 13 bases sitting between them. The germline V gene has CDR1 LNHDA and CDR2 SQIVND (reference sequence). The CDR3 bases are TGTGCCAGTAGTAGGTCAGGCCTGAGCTCTGGGGCCAACGTCCTGACTTTC. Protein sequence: CASSRSGLSSGANVLTF.

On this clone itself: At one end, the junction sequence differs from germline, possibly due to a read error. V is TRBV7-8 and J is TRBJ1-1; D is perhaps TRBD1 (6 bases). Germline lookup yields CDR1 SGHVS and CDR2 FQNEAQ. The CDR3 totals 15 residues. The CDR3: CASSLAAGAGAEAFF. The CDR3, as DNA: TGTGCCAGCAGCCTAGCGGCAGGGGCTGGGGCTGAAGCTTTCTTT. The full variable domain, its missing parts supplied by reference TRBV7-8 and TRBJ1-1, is GAGVSQSPRYKVAKRGQDVALRCDPISGHVSLFWYQQALGQGPEFLTYFQNEAQLDKSGLPSDRFFAERPEGSVSTLKIQRTQQEDSAVYLCASSLAAGAGAEAFFGQGTRLTVV.

The CDR3 nucleotides are TGTGCCAGCAGTTACTCGCACAGGGTAGGATCTGAAGCTTTCTTT. Amino acids: CASSYSHRVGSEAFF. The genes are TRBV6-5 and TRBJ1-1; D perhaps matches TRBD1 (6 bases). CDR1 is MNHEY, CDR2 SVGAGI, per germline. This CDR3 has 15 amino acids. V lost 0 bases, J lost 6 bases, and 14 bases lay in between.

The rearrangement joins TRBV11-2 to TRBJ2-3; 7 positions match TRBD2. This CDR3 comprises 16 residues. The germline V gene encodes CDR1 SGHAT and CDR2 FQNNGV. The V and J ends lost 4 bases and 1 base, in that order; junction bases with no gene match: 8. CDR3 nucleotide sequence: TGTGCCAGCAGCTACGGCCGGGGGAGGGGCACAGATACGCAGTATTTT. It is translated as CASSYGRGRGTDTQYF.

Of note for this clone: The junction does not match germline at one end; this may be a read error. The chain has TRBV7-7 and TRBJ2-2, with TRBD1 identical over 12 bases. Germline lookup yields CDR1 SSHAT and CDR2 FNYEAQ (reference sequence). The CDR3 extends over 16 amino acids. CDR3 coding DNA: TGTGCTAGCAGCTTAGGGACAGGGGGCGCGACCGGGGAGCTGTTTTTT. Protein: CASSLGTGGATGELFF. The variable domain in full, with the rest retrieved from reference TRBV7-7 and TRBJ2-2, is GAGVSQSPRYKVTKRGQDVTLRCDPISSHATLYWYQQALGQGPEFLTYFNYEAQPDKSGLPSDRFSAERPEGSISTLTIQRTEQRDSAMYRCASSLGTGGATGELFFGEGSRLTVL.

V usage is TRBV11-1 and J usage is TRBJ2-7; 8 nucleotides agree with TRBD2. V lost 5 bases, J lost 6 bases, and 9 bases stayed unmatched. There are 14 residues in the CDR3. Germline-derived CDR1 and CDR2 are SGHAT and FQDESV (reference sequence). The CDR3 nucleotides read TGTGCCAGCAGCCGAAGCGGGAGTCGGAGCGAGCAGTACTTC. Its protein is CASSRSGSRSEQYF.

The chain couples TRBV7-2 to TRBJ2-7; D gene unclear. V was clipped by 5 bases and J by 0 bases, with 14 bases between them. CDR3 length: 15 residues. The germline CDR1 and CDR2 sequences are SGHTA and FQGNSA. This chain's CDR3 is CASSATRPSSYEQYF. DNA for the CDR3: TGTGCCAGCAGCGCGACTCGTCCAAGCTCCTACGAGCAGTACTTC.

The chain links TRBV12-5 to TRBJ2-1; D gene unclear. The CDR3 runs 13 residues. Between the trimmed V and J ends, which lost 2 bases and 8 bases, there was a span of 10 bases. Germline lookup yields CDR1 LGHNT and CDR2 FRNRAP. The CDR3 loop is CASGLNQGYEQFF. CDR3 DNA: TGTGCTAGTGGTTTGAACCAAGGGTATGAGCAGTTCTTC. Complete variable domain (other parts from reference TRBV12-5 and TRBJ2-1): DARVTQTPRHKVTEMGQEVTMRCQPILGHNTVFWYRQTMMQGLELLAYFRNRAPLDDSGMPKDRFSAEMPDATLATLKIQPSEPRDSAVYFCASGLNQGYEQFFGPGTRLTVL.